This T cell receptor (beta chain) was sequenced in a study of T cell repertoires in cytomegalovirus infection. TCRdb independently ran MiXCR on the reads; one entry per CDR3 protein. The table shows around 280,000 distinct CDR3 sequences, with roughly 13% occurring only once. There are 13 residues in the CDR3. CDR1 and CDR2 from the germline V gene are WNHNN and SYGVQD (reference sequence). V was trimmed by 3 bases and J by 9 bases, leaving 12 bases between them. This clonotype was counted between two and nine times. The receptor's source is a human donor in good health (CMV status not recorded). Some clones in this sample may be carry-over from other donors' samples. The sample was PBMCs. The chain joins TRBV10-1 to TRBJ1-5, with D perhaps matching TRBD1 (6 bases). The CDR3 coding sequence is TGCGCCAGCAGTGATAGGGGGTCAGGGCCCCAGCATTTT. This translates into CASSDRGSGPQHF.